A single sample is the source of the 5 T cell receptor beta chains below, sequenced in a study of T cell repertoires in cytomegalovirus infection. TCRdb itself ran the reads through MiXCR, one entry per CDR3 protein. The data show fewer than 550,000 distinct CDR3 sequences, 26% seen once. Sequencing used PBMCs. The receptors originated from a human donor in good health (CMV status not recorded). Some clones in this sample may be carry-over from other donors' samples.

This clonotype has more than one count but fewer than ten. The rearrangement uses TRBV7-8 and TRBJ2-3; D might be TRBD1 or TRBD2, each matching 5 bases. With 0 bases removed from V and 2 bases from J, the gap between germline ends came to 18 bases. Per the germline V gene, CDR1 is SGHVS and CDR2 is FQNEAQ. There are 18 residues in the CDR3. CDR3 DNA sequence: TGTGCCAGCAGCTTAGCCCAAGGGGCGGGCTGGATCACAGATACGCAGTATTTT. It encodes CASSLAQGAGWITDTQYF.

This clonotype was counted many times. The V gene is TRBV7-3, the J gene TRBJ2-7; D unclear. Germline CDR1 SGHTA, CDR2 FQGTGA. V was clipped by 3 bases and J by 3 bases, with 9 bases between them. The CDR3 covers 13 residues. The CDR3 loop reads CASSFTPDYEQYF. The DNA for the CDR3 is TGTGCCAGCAGCTTCACCCCAGACTACGAGCAGTACTTC. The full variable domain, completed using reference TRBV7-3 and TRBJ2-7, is GAGVSQTPSNKVTEKGKYVELRCDPISGHTALYWYRQSLGQGPEFLIYFQGTGAADDSGLPNDRFFAVRPEGSVSTLKIQRTERGDSAVYLCASSFTPDYEQYFGPGTRLTVT.

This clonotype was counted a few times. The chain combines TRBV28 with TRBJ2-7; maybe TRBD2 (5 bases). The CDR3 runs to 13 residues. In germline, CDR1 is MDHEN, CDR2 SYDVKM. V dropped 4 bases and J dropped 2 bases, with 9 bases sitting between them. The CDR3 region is CASSSTGTYEQYV. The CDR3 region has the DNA TGTGCCAGCAGTTCCACCGGGACCTACGAGCAGTACGTC.

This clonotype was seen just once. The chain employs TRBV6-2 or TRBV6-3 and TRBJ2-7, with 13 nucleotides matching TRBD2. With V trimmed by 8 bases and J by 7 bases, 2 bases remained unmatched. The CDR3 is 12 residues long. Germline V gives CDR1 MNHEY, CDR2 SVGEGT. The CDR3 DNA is TGTGCCAGCGGGGGACTAGCGGGAGAGCAGTACTTC. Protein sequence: CASGGLAGEQYF.

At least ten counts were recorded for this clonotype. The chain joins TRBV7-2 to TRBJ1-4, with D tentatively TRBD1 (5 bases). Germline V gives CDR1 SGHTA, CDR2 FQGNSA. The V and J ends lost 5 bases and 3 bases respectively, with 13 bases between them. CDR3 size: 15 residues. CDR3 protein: CASSPDSNPNEKLFF. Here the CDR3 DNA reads TGTGCCAGCAGCCCCGACAGCAATCCTAATGAAAAACTGTTTTTT.